Given below is one T cell receptor (beta chain) in context. The V end was cut by 0 bases, the J end by 6 bases, with 15 bases between. The CDR3 loop spans 15 amino acids. CDR1 and CDR2 from the germline V gene are MGHRA and YSYEKL. The sample belongs to a study of molecular identifiers for immune sequencing clone quantification. TCRdb analysed the PCR reads with MiXCR anew, one entry per CDR3 protein. The data show 400,000 to 600,000 distinct CDR3 sequences, approximately 25% seen once. The sequencing sample was made of naive CD8+ T cells from blood, with Jurkat cell RNA spiked in. Subset specified: FACS-sorted CD8+CD4-CCR7+CD45RA+ naive T cells. V usage is TRBV4-1 and J usage is TRBJ2-7, with D uncertain. The receptor was derived from a human donor in good health. Some libraries in this study had Jurkat cell RNA spiked in. DNA for the CDR3: TGCGCCAGCAGCCAAGATGACCTATCCTGGGCCGAGCAGTACTTC. Protein: CASSQDDLSWAEQYF.